The 18 T cell receptor beta chains below all came from one sample that was sequenced in a study of blood T cell repertoires in COVID-19. Produced via immunoSEQ multiplex PCR; TCRdb's table is partial and in-frame only. Of about 200,000 clones listed, nearly 90% were seen once; the top ten hold roughly 21%. The specimen sequenced was peripheral blood. The receptors were gathered from a man aged 55 to 70 with active or convalescent COVID-19.

This clone was recorded once. The chain joins TRBV5-1 to TRBJ2-7; D remains ambiguous. V was shortened by 2 bases and J by 2 bases, with 8 bases between the two germline ends. The CDR3 consists of 13 residues. From germline, CDR1 is SGHRS and CDR2 YFSETQ. The CDR3 sequence is CASSFEAPYEQYF. As DNA, the CDR3 is TGCGCCAGCAGCTTTGAGGCCCCCTACGAGCAGTACTTC.

V is TRBV7-9 and J is TRBJ2-7; 7 bases are shared with TRBD1. V was pared by 5 bases and J by 1 base, with 8 bases of the junction left unmatched. This CDR3 has 15 amino acids. CDR1 and CDR2 (germline): SEHNR, FQNEAQ (reference sequence). CDR3 sequence reads: CASSITGEPSYEQYF. The CDR3 DNA reads as TGTGCCAGCAGCATCACAGGGGAGCCATCCTACGAGCAGTACTTC.

The J gene is TRBJ1-6, the V gene TRBV18; 7 bases agree with TRBD1. Trimming removed 6 bases from V and 5 bases from J; junction bases left unmatched: 4. Germline CDR1 and CDR2: KGHSH and LQKENI. The CDR3 loop spans 14 amino acids. CDR3 region: CASSTTGNNSPLHF. CDR3 DNA: TGTGCCAGCTCTACGACAGGGAATAATTCACCCCTCCACTTT.

The gene calls are TRBV6-5 and TRBJ2-4; 8 nucleotides align to TRBD1. Trimming at V came to 6 bases and at J to 6 bases, leaving 10 bases not matched to a gene. In germline, CDR1 is MNHEY, CDR2 SVGAGI. This CDR3 region has 15 residues. The CDR3 DNA follows: TGTGCCAGCAGACTAAGGACAGGGTACGGAAACATTCAGTACTTC. This gives the protein CASRLRTGYGNIQYF.

The genes are TRBV2 and TRBJ2-7, with D tentatively TRBD1 (5 bases). This CDR3 comprises 17 residues. Germline-derived CDR1 and CDR2 are SNHLY and FYNNEI. V shed 6 bases and J shed 5 bases, with 26 bases lying between them. CDR3 in amino acids: CASSHDRRGIGKDEQYF. DNA for the CDR3: TGTGCCAGCAGCCATGACAGACGTGGGATTGGGAAGGACGAGCAGTACTTC.

The gene calls are TRBV5-1 and TRBJ2-7, with TRBD1 matching 7 bases. Germline loops: CDR1 SGHRS, CDR2 YFSETQ. The V segment lost 1 base and the J segment 5 bases; nucleotides outside the gene matches: 9. This CDR3 has 15 amino acids. The CDR3 reads CASSLMAGGPNEQYF. CDR3 bases: TGCGCCAGCAGCTTGATGGCAGGGGGTCCTAACGAGCAGTACTTC.

This chain uses TRBV27 with TRBJ2-7; 7 positions match TRBD1. Germline trimming cut 8 bases from V and 1 base from J; bases unmatched to any gene: 8. The CDR3 contains 14 residues. The V gene's germline CDR1 is MNHEY and CDR2 SMNVEV (reference sequence). The CDR3 nucleotides are TGTGCCAGCGGGAAACTACAGGGGTCCTACGAGCAGTACTTC. Protein product: CASGKLQGSYEQYF.

The chain uses TRBV3-1 (or the pseudogene TRBV3-2) and TRBJ2-1; a possible D gene is TRBD2 (6 bases). Trimming shortened V by 0 bases and J by 6 bases, and 9 bases separated the two germline ends. Germline CDR1 reads LGHDT; CDR2 reads YNNKEL (reference sequence). This CDR3 region has 14 residues. CDR3 region: CASSQEGGANEQFF. As DNA, the CDR3 is TGTGCCAGCAGCCAAGAAGGCGGGGCCAATGAGCAGTTCTTC.

This chain connects TRBV28 to TRBJ1-2; TRBD1 matches at 7 bases. The CDR3 spans 16 residues. J was trimmed by 4 bases and V by 8 bases; bases with no gene match: 16. Germline V gives CDR1 MDHEN, CDR2 SYDVKM. In DNA form, the CDR3 reads TGTGCCAGCTCATCGTTTTCGGGGGACAGCCTCTATGGCTACACCTTC. It encodes CASSSFSGDSLYGYTF.

The J gene is TRBJ1-5, the V gene TRBV19, with D perhaps TRBD1 (6 bases). CDR1 is LNHDA, CDR2 SQIVND, per germline (reference sequence). The CDR3 runs 15 residues. The ends were cut back, 6 bases at V and 0 bases at J, with 12 bases in the middle. The CDR3 DNA reads TGTGCCAGTAGGCCCACAGGGAATAGCAATCAGCCCCAGCATTTT. Translating it yields CASRPTGNSNQPQHF. The full variable domain, its missing parts supplied by reference TRBV19 and TRBJ1-5, is DGGITQSPKYLFRKEGQNVTLSCEQNLNHDAMYWYRQDPGQGLRLIYYSQIVNDFQKGDIAEGYSVSREKKESFPLTVTSAQKNPTAFYLCASRPTGNSNQPQHFGDGTRLSIL.

This chain uses TRBV6-6 with TRBJ2-2; 9 bases are a match to TRBD1. Per germline, CDR1 MNHNY and CDR2 SVGAGI (reference sequence). This CDR3 contains 15 residues. With 6 bases clipped from V and 9 bases from J, the junction kept 11 bases outside the gene matches. CDR3 sequence reads: CASSLGQGRTRELFF. The CDR3 bases are TGTGCCAGCAGCCTCGGACAGGGGCGGACCCGGGAGCTGTTTTTT.

The V call is TRBV19, the J call TRBJ1-1; unclear D gene. The V gene's germline CDR1 is LNHDA and CDR2 SQIVND (reference sequence). V was pared by 7 bases and J by 1 base, with 19 bases between. The CDR3 is made up of 16 amino acids. This CDR3 reads CASTVRLGGGNTEAFF. For the CDR3, the DNA is TGTGCCAGTACCGTTCGTCTCGGCGGTGGGAACACTGAAGCTTTCTTT.

V usage is TRBV2 and J usage is TRBJ1-2; TRBD1 matches 10 bases. CDR3 length: 15 amino acids. From germline, CDR1 is SNHLY and CDR2 FYNNEI. J lost 8 bases, V lost 4 bases, and 10 bases had no gene match. The CDR3 spells CASSVLTGQGHGYTF. CDR3 DNA: TGTGCCAGCAGTGTTTTAACGGGACAGGGGCACGGCTACACCTTC.

This clone appeared a single time. This rearrangement joins TRBV7-8 to TRBJ2-1; no definite D call. Trimming removed 2 bases from V and 2 bases from J, with 10 bases in between. This CDR3 has 15 amino acids. Germline CDR1 SGHVS, CDR2 FQNEAQ. The CDR3: CASSLMVQTYNEQFF. Here the CDR3 DNA reads TGTGCCAGCAGCTTAATGGTCCAGACCTACAATGAGCAGTTCTTC. The full variable domain, its missing parts supplied by reference TRBV7-8 and TRBJ2-1, is GAGVSQSPRYKVAKRGQDVALRCDPISGHVSLFWYQQALGQGPEFLTYFQNEAQLDKSGLPSDRFFAERPEGSVSTLKIQRTQQEDSAVYLCASSLMVQTYNEQFFGPGTRLTVL.

CDR3 DNA sequence: TGCGCCAGCAGCTTTACAGGGGAGGAGACCCAGTACTTC. This gives the protein CASSFTGEETQYF. V is TRBV5-1 and J is TRBJ2-5; 7 bases fit TRBD1. Trimming cost V 2 bases and J 5 bases; bases outside gene matches: 3. The CDR3 totals 13 residues. The germline CDR1 and CDR2 sequences are SGHRS and YFSETQ. The full variable domain, its missing parts supplied by reference TRBV5-1 and TRBJ2-5, is KAGVTQTPRYLIKTRGQQVTLSCSPISGHRSVSWYQQTPGQGLQFLFEYFSETQRNKGNFPGRFSGRQFSNSRSEMNVSTLELGDSALYLCASSFTGEETQYFGPGTRLLVL.

The rearrangement joins TRBV3-1 (or the pseudogene TRBV3-2) to TRBJ2-1; no reliable D call. This CDR3 region has 14 residues. CDR1 is LGHDT, CDR2 YNNKEL, per germline (reference sequence). Trimming removed 0 bases at V and 3 bases at J, with 6 bases between. CDR3 in amino acids: CASSQEELYNEQFF. The DNA of the CDR3 is TGTGCCAGCAGCCAAGAAGAACTCTACAATGAGCAGTTCTTC.

This chain connects TRBV20-1 to TRBJ2-7, with TRBD1 matching over 11 bases. The germline CDR1 and CDR2 sequences are DFQATT and SNEGSKA (reference sequence). The trim removed 3 bases at V and 5 bases at J, leaving 6 bases unmatched. This CDR3 has 14 amino acids. CDR3 sequence (DNA): TGCAGTGCTAGTAGAGGGACAGGGGGGCACGAGCAGTACTTC. Its translation is CSASRGTGGHEQYF.

This chain joins TRBV30 and TRBJ1-1, with TRBD1 matching over 9 bases. Germline CDR1 reads GTSNPN; CDR2 reads SVGIG (reference sequence). The CDR3 consists of 16 residues. Trimming cost V 3 bases and J 1 base; bases outside gene matches: 9. The CDR3 DNA reads TGTGCCTGGAGCACAGGGGGCTTCTTCCGGAACACTGAAGCTTTCTTT. Translation gives CAWSTGGFFRNTEAFF.